The rows below give T cell receptor beta chains drawn from one sample of a study of blood T cell repertoires in COVID-19. Generated by immunoSEQ multiplex PCR, the TCRdb table keeps only in-frame clones and is missing some. The sample includes a few hundred thousand clones, around 82% of them seen just once. Sequencing used peripheral blood. These TCRs come from a woman under 30 with acute or convalescent COVID-19. CDR3s include the opening cysteine and the closing phenylalanine or tryptophan. Each record gives: J gene, V gene, clone size, D gene, CDR3 protein, CDR3 DNA. D genes are given only for firm matches. Clone size is shown for a subset of rows, as once, few, many or a class of expanded clone.

j_gene: TRBJ2-5
v_gene: TRBV27
abundance: .
d_gene: TRBD1
CDR3aa: CASRPNRDRAGKTQYF
CDR3nt: TGTGCCAGCAGACCAAACCGGGACAGGGCTGGAAAGACCCAGTACTTC

j_gene: TRBJ1-2
v_gene: TRBV2
abundance: .
d_gene: TRBD1
CDR3aa: CASRHPTGFHGYTF
CDR3nt: TGTGCCAGCAGACACCCGACAGGGTTCCATGGCTACACCTTC

j_gene: TRBJ2-3
v_gene: TRBV9
abundance: .
d_gene: TRBD1
CDR3aa: CASSAWTGSVTDTQYF
CDR3nt: TGTGCCAGCAGCGCCTGGACAGGGTCGGTCACAGATACGCAGTATTTT

j_gene: TRBJ2-7
v_gene: TRBV4-3
abundance: .
d_gene: TRBD1
CDR3aa: CASSRGQGTGASYEQYF
CDR3nt: TGCGCCAGCAGCCGCGGCCAGGGGACAGGAGCTTCGTACGAGCAGTACTTC

j_gene: TRBJ2-7
v_gene: TRBV10-3
abundance: .
d_gene: TRBD2
CDR3aa: CAISQGLALGYF
CDR3nt: TGTGCCATCAGCCAGGGACTAGCCCTAGGGTACTTC

j_gene: TRBJ2-3
v_gene: TRBV11-2
abundance: .
d_gene: TRBD2
CDR3aa: CASSLNFAGGSTDTQYF
CDR3nt: TGTGCCAGCAGCTTAAATTTTGCGGGGGGGAGCACAGATACGCAGTATTTT

j_gene: TRBJ2-7
v_gene: TRBV11-3
abundance: few
d_gene: .
CDR3aa: CASSLGGHPYEQYF
CDR3nt: TGTGCCAGCAGCTTAGGGGGACATCCCTACGAGCAGTACTTC

j_gene: TRBJ1-2
v_gene: TRBV27
abundance: once
d_gene: TRBD1
CDR3aa: CASSKQGAEGYTF
CDR3nt: TGTGCCAGCAGTAAACAGGGGGCTGAGGGCTACACCTTC

j_gene: TRBJ2-1
v_gene: TRBV4-1
abundance: .
d_gene: TRBD2
CDR3aa: CASSQELAEDNEQFF
CDR3nt: TGCGCCAGCAGCCAAGAGCTAGCGGAGGACAATGAGCAGTTCTTC

j_gene: TRBJ2-2
v_gene: TRBV7-2
abundance: .
d_gene: TRBD2
CDR3aa: CASSLPGLADLLNTGELFF
CDR3nt: TGTGCCAGCAGCCTACCGGGACTAGCGGACCTTTTGAACACCGGGGAGCTGTTTTTT

j_gene: TRBJ1-5
v_gene: TRBV6-5
abundance: .
d_gene: .
CDR3aa: CASSYGAGNQPQHF
CDR3nt: TGTGCCAGCAGTTACGGAGCAGGGAATCAGCCCCAGCATTTT

j_gene: TRBJ2-1
v_gene: TRBV10-3
abundance: .
d_gene: TRBD2
CDR3aa: CAINSPGLAPSEQFF
CDR3nt: TGTGCCATCAACTCTCCGGGACTAGCCCCGTCTGAGCAGTTCTTC

j_gene: TRBJ1-1
v_gene: TRBV27
abundance: .
d_gene: TRBD1
CDR3aa: CASSLGTGGTEAFF
CDR3nt: TGTGCCAGCAGTTTAGGGACAGGGGGCACTGAAGCTTTCTTT

j_gene: TRBJ1-5
v_gene: TRBV5-1
abundance: .
d_gene: TRBD1
CDR3aa: CASSLAGQGSQPQHF
CDR3nt: TGCGCCAGCAGCTTGGCCGGACAGGGTAGTCAGCCCCAGCATTTT

j_gene: TRBJ2-7
v_gene: TRBV5-6
abundance: .
d_gene: .
CDR3aa: CASSSGERGYEQYF
CDR3nt: TGTGCCAGCAGCTCGGGGGAGAGGGGCTACGAGCAGTACTTC

j_gene: TRBJ1-6
v_gene: TRBV21-1
abundance: .
d_gene: .
CDR3aa: CASSNPTGHSPLHF
CDR3nt: TGTGCCAGCAGCAACCCTACAGGGCATTCACCCCTCCACTTT

j_gene: TRBJ1-5
v_gene: TRBV9
abundance: .
d_gene: .
CDR3aa: CASSEEPNQPQHF
CDR3nt: TGTGCCAGCAGCGAAGAGCCTAATCAGCCCCAGCATTTT

j_gene: TRBJ2-1
v_gene: TRBV11-3
abundance: .
d_gene: .
CDR3aa: CASSLDRGPSGGNEQFF
CDR3nt: TGTGCCAGCAGCTTAGATCGAGGCCCATCCGGCGGGAATGAGCAGTTCTTC

j_gene: TRBJ1-4
v_gene: TRBV5-8
abundance: few
d_gene: .
CDR3aa: CASSFFGGTGTNEKLFF
CDR3nt: TGTGCCAGCAGCTTTTTTGGCGGGACCGGGACTAATGAAAAACTGTTTTTT

j_gene: TRBJ1-4
v_gene: TRBV6-2/TRBV6-3
abundance: .
d_gene: .
CDR3aa: CASSPLRQPKGEKLFF
CDR3nt: TGTGCCAGCAGTCCCCTACGACAGCCGAAGGGTGAAAAACTGTTTTTT

j_gene: TRBJ1-5
v_gene: TRBV18
abundance: .
d_gene: TRBD1
CDR3aa: CASSPQTGFGGNQPQHF
CDR3nt: TGTGCCAGCTCACCACAGACAGGGTTCGGTGGCAATCAGCCCCAGCATTTT

j_gene: TRBJ1-1
v_gene: TRBV7-9
abundance: .
d_gene: TRBD1
CDR3aa: CASSLPGQGAEAFF
CDR3nt: TGTGCCAGCAGCTTACCCGGACAGGGGGCCGAAGCTTTCTTT

j_gene: TRBJ2-1
v_gene: TRBV6-5
abundance: few
d_gene: .
CDR3aa: CASSYRYTNSYNEQFF
CDR3nt: TGTGCCAGCAGTTACCGATACACTAATAGCTACAATGAGCAGTTCTTC

j_gene: TRBJ2-1
v_gene: TRBV3-1/TRBV3-2
abundance: .
d_gene: .
CDR3aa: CASSQVATGEQFF
CDR3nt: TGTGCCAGCAGCCAAGTAGCCACGGGTGAGCAGTTCTTC

j_gene: TRBJ2-1
v_gene: TRBV4-2
abundance: once
d_gene: TRBD2
CDR3aa: CASSQENSGEYNEQFF
CDR3nt: TGTGCCAGCAGCCAAGAGAATAGCGGGGAATACAATGAGCAGTTCTTC

j_gene: TRBJ1-2
v_gene: TRBV19
abundance: .
d_gene: TRBD1
CDR3aa: CASSMLGTGGAGYGYTF
CDR3nt: TGTGCCAGTAGTATGTTGGGGACAGGGGGCGCGGGATATGGCTACACCTTC

j_gene: TRBJ2-5
v_gene: TRBV5-4
abundance: .
d_gene: .
CDR3aa: CASSIQGAGETQYF
CDR3nt: TGTGCCAGCAGCATACAAGGGGCAGGGGAGACCCAGTACTTC

j_gene: TRBJ2-7
v_gene: TRBV15
abundance: .
d_gene: TRBD2
CDR3aa: CATSRGFGGLGYEQYF
CDR3nt: TGTGCCACCAGCAGAGGATTTGGGGGACTAGGTTACGAGCAGTACTTC

j_gene: TRBJ2-1
v_gene: TRBV4-3
abundance: .
d_gene: TRBD2
CDR3aa: CASSHLAGVSYNEQFF
CDR3nt: TGCGCCAGCAGCCATTTAGCGGGAGTTTCCTACAATGAGCAGTTCTTC

j_gene: TRBJ2-7
v_gene: TRBV10-3
abundance: .
d_gene: TRBD1
CDR3aa: CAISEAGTGVYEQYF
CDR3nt: TGTGCCATCAGTGAGGCCGGGACAGGGGTTTACGAGCAGTACTTC

j_gene: TRBJ2-7
v_gene: TRBV2
abundance: .
d_gene: .
CDR3aa: CASSPKARDFHEQYF
CDR3nt: TGTGCCAGCAGTCCCAAGGCCCGGGACTTCCACGAGCAGTACTTC

j_gene: TRBJ2-5
v_gene: TRBV6-5
abundance: .
d_gene: .
CDR3aa: CASSYQETQYF
CDR3nt: TGTGCCAGCAGTTATCAGGAGACCCAGTACTTC

j_gene: TRBJ2-1
v_gene: TRBV7-2
abundance: .
d_gene: .
CDR3aa: CASSLGFRGSSYNEQFF
CDR3nt: TGTGCCAGCAGCTTAGGGTTTCGGGGTAGCTCCTACAATGAGCAGTTCTTC

j_gene: TRBJ2-1
v_gene: TRBV5-1
abundance: .
d_gene: TRBD2
CDR3aa: CASSGLQRDLQSYNEQFF
CDR3nt: TGCGCCAGCAGCGGTCTCCAGCGGGACCTACAATCCTACAATGAGCAGTTCTTC

j_gene: TRBJ2-2
v_gene: TRBV27
abundance: .
d_gene: TRBD2
CDR3aa: CASSPPSGGGTGELFF
CDR3nt: TGTGCCAGCAGTCCGCCTTCTGGCGGGGGCACCGGGGAGCTGTTTTTT

j_gene: TRBJ2-7
v_gene: TRBV7-6
abundance: .
d_gene: TRBD2
CDR3aa: CASSLVVGASGNEKYF
CDR3nt: TGTGCCAGCAGCTTAGTGGTCGGGGCTAGCGGGAACGAAAAGTACTTC